The present T cell receptor beta chain was sequenced within a study of blood T cell repertoires in COVID-19. The overall study: The study drew acute and convalescent COVID-19 samples from the United States, Italy and Spain. Nucleic acid was either cDNA or gDNA, and it came from T cells, B-cell-depleted T cells, or PBMCs.

Trimming removed 6 bases at V and 7 bases at J, with 21 bases between. Per germline, CDR1 SGHTA and CDR2 FQGNSA. CDR3 length: 15 amino acids. Per the original methods: By means of reference gene primer amplification, nucleated cell counts were estimated. The table came from immunoSEQ multiplex PCR; TCRdb's copy has only in-frame clones and leaves some out. V and J calls and clone size are as listed in that table; D and trimming were resolved from the DNA. The sample contains a few hundred thousand clones, 85% to 90% of which appear only once. The clonotype originates from a woman in her fifties or sixties with acute or convalescent COVID-19. The chain joins TRBV7-2 to TRBJ1-2, with D possibly matching TRBD1 (5 bases). Sequencing input: peripheral blood. CDR3 DNA sequence: TGTGCCAGCAGTTTAACTCAGGGATCTCTTGGTGGCTACACCTTC. Its translation: CASSLTQGSLGGYTF.